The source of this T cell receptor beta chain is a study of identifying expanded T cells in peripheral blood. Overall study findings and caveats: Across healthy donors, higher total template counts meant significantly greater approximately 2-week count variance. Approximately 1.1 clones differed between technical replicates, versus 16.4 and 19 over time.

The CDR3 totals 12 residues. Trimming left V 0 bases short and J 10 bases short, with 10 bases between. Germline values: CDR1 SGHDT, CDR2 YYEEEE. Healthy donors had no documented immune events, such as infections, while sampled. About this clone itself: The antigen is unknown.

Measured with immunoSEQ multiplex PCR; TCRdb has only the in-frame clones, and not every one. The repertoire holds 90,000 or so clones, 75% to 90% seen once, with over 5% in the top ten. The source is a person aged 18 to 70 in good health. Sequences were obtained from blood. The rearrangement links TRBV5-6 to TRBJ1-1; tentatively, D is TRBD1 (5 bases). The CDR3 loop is CASSLAGRGAFF. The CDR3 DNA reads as TGTGCCAGCAGCTTGGCGGGGCGGGGAGCTTTCTTT.